Each of the 19 T cell receptor beta chains below was sequenced from the same sample in a study of blood T cell repertoires in COVID-19. Clones were read by immunoSEQ multiplex PCR, and TCRdb kept only the in-frame ones, dropping some. The data show roughly 15,000 clones, approximately 85% seen once. Material: peripheral blood. These receptors all come from a man at least 80 years old with active COVID-19.

The rearrangement joins TRBV18 to TRBJ2-3, with 9 nucleotides matching TRBD2. The CDR3 extends over 14 amino acids. With 4 bases clipped from V and 3 bases from J, the junction kept 2 bases outside the gene matches. Germline V gene sequence: CDR1 KGHSH, CDR2 LQKENI. CDR3 in DNA: TGTGCCAGCTCACTAGCGGGAGCAACAGATACGCAGTATTTT. This translates into CASSLAGATDTQYF. The full variable domain, rest sourced from reference TRBV18 and TRBJ2-3, is NAGVMQNPRHLVRRRGQEARLRCSPMKGHSHVYWYRQLPEEGLKFMVYLQKENIIDESGMPKERFSAEFPKEGPSILRIQQVVRGDSAAYFCASSLAGATDTQYFGPGTRLTVL.

V usage is TRBV9 and J usage is TRBJ2-5; 9 bases match TRBD2. CDR1 and CDR2 (germline): SGDLS, YYNGEE. The CDR3 is 17 amino acids. V lost 0 bases to trimming and J lost 2 bases; unmatched junction nucleotides: 8. The DNA for the CDR3 is TGTGCCAGCAGCGTAGAGGCATTCGCGGGAGGGCAAGAGACCCAGTACTTC. Amino acid sequence: CASSVEAFAGGQETQYF.

The chain is built from TRBV19 and TRBJ2-1; the D is unclear. Between the trimmed V and J ends, which lost 5 bases and 8 bases, there was a span of 16 bases. CDR3 length equals 14 residues. Germline loops: CDR1 LNHDA, CDR2 SQIVND (reference sequence). This CDR3 reads CASSRRVGGDEQFF. DNA for the CDR3: TGTGCCAGTAGTCGCCGGGTAGGTGGCGATGAGCAGTTCTTC. Supplemented by reference TRBV19 and TRBJ2-1, the full variable domain reads DGGITQSPKYLFRKEGQNVTLSCEQNLNHDAMYWYRQDPGQGLRLIYYSQIVNDFQKGDIAEGYSVSREKKESFPLTVTSAQKNPTAFYLCASSRRVGGDEQFFGPGTRLTVL.

This clone showed up just a few times. The genes are TRBV7-2 and TRBJ1-3, with no clear D. The germline gives CDR1 SGHTA, CDR2 FQGNSA. Trimming removed 2 bases at V and 4 bases at J, with 9 bases between. The length of the CDR3 is 14 residues. Here the CDR3 DNA reads TGTGCCAGCAGCTTAATTACCGCGGGAAACACCATATATTTT. Amino acid sequence: CASSLITAGNTIYF.

This clone was recorded once. The chain carries TRBV5-4 and TRBJ2-2, with D possibly TRBD2 on 5 matching bases. This CDR3 region has 18 residues. The V gene's germline CDR1 is SGHNT and CDR2 YYREEE (reference sequence). V was pared by 5 bases and J by 0 bases, with 20 bases between. Here the CDR3 DNA reads TGTGCCAGCAGGTCGATCGGCCTAGCTAACGCGAACACCGGGGAGCTGTTTTTT. Translating gives CASRSIGLANANTGELFF.

The CDR3 DNA reads as TGTGCCAGCAGCCAAGCCGGACTAGGGTCCTACGAGCAGTACTTC. Protein: CASSQAGLGSYEQYF. This chain connects TRBV14 to TRBJ2-7, with TRBD2 matching 7 bases. The germline V gene encodes CDR1 SGHDN and CDR2 FVKESK. The CDR3 contains 15 residues. Trimming took 1 base from V and 1 from J; bases not matched to a gene: 4. Full variable domain (missing parts from reference TRBV14 and TRBJ2-7): EAGVTQFPSHSVIEKGQTVTLRCDPISGHDNLYWYRRVMGKEIKFLLHFVKESKQDESGMPNNRFLAERTGGTYSTLKVQPAELEDSGVYFCASSQAGLGSYEQYFGPGTRLTVT.

A single count supports this clone. The genes are TRBV3-1 (or the pseudogene TRBV3-2) and TRBJ1-1, with TRBD1 as a possible D gene (5 bases). V was trimmed by 1 base and J by 4 bases, leaving 10 bases between them. The CDR3 is made up of 14 amino acids. CDR1 is LGHDT, CDR2 YNNKEL, per germline (reference sequence). CDR3 protein: CASSQVQGSTEAFF. The CDR3 nucleotides are TGTGCCAGCAGCCAAGTTCAGGGTAGCACTGAAGCTTTCTTT.

The V call is TRBV2, the J call TRBJ2-3, with TRBD1 identical over 11 bases. This CDR3 region has 15 residues. V trimming: 4 bases; J trimming: 6 bases; junction bases outside the gene matches: 6. Germline CDR1 reads SNHLY; CDR2 reads FYNNEI. The CDR3 protein is CASSVGQGASDTQYF. In DNA, the CDR3 is TGTGCCAGCAGTGTAGGACAGGGGGCGTCGGATACGCAGTATTTT.

J is TRBJ1-5 and V is TRBV7-2, with TRBD1 as a possible D gene (6 bases). Germline loops: CDR1 SGHTA, CDR2 FQGNSA. Trimming stripped 10 bases from V and 4 bases from J, with 14 bases between. The CDR3 sequence is 13 residues long. CDR3 in DNA: TGTGCCACTTCCAGGGGTTTAAATCAGCCCCAGCATTTT. It yields the protein CATSRGLNQPQHF.

The rearrangement links TRBV21-1 to TRBJ1-3; the table calls TRBD1, which could not be checked here. TRBV21-1 is noted as a pseudogene. The CDR3 has 15 residues. The CDR3 sequence is CASSKVGRTGNTIYF. DNA for the CDR3: TGTGCCAGCAGCAAAGTGGGCAGAACCGGAAACACCATATATTTT.

This chain connects TRBV28 to TRBJ2-2; D is unresolved. CDR1 is MDHEN, CDR2 SYDVKM, per germline. There are 14 residues in the CDR3. Trimming stripped 2 bases from V and 6 bases from J, with 10 bases between. Here the CDR3 reads CASSLGQASGELFF. CDR3 DNA: TGTGCCAGCAGTTTAGGGCAGGCCTCCGGGGAGCTGTTTTTT.

This clone was observed a few times. J is TRBJ1-5 and V is TRBV29-1; 9 positions agree with TRBD1. Trimming removed 6 bases from V and 4 bases from J; junction bases left unmatched: 4. Per the germline V gene, CDR1 is SQVTM and CDR2 is ANQGSEA. CDR3 size: 13 residues. The CDR3 DNA reads TGCAGCGTCCTACAGGGGGCTAATCAGCCCCAGCATTTT. This encodes CSVLQGANQPQHF.

This clone was observed a handful of times. The V call is TRBV7-8, the J call TRBJ1-3; D gene ambiguous. This CDR3 spans 13 amino acids. Trimming stripped 5 bases from V and 2 bases from J, with 7 bases between. Germline-derived CDR1 and CDR2 are SGHVS and FQNEAQ. The DNA of the CDR3 is TGTGCCAGCAGCCCCCGGGCTGGAAACACCATATATTTT. Its translation: CASSPRAGNTIYF.

The gene calls are TRBV21-1 and TRBJ1-3; the D call in the table, TRBD1, was not verified against the DNA. TRBV21-1 is given as a pseudogene. The CDR3 loop spans 18 amino acids. The CDR3 DNA sequence: TGTGCCAGCCCGATCTGTCGGGCCAGGGGGGCAAATAGAAACACCATATATTTT. Protein product: CASPICRARGANRNTIYF.

A single count supports this clone. The J gene is TRBJ1-3, the V gene TRBV4-3; D is possibly TRBD1 (6 bases). This CDR3 spans 14 amino acids. V was clipped by 0 bases and J by 8 bases, with 11 bases between them. CDR1 and CDR2 (germline): LGHNA, YSLEER. Written as DNA, the CDR3 is TGCGCCAGCAGCCAAGACAGGGGAGTAGACACCATATATTTT. Its translation is CASSQDRGVDTIYF.

The chain is built from TRBV11-2 and TRBJ2-1, with D uncertain. The V gene lost 5 bases and the J gene lost 10 bases, with 12 bases spanning the gap. Germline V gene lookup returns CDR1 SGHAT and CDR2 FQNNGV. The CDR3 runs 12 residues. The CDR3 nucleotides are TGTGCCAGCAGCCCAGCGAGGTTGGAGCAGTTCTTC. It translates to CASSPARLEQFF.

The chain combines TRBV7-2 with TRBJ2-5, with D perhaps matching TRBD2 (5 bases). Germline V gives CDR1 SGHTA, CDR2 FQGNSA. This CDR3 is built from 13 residues. Deletions cut 2 bases from V and 3 bases from J, with 7 bases between. As DNA, the CDR3 is TGTGCCAGCAGCTTATCGCGGGAAGAGACCCAGTACTTC. Translated: CASSLSREETQYF.

The chain joins TRBV5-1 to TRBJ2-1; 10 bases are shared with TRBD2. The CDR3 is made up of 16 amino acids. V lost 0 bases and J lost 1; bases outside the gene matches: 1. CDR1 is SGHRS and CDR2 is YFSETQ in the germline V gene. The CDR3 nucleotides read TGCGCCAGCAGCTTGGTAGCGGGAGGATCCTACAATGAGCAGTTCTTC. Its protein is CASSLVAGGSYNEQFF.

The V gene is TRBV12-3 or TRBV12-4, the J gene TRBJ2-2; 12 bases are a match to TRBD1. With 8 bases clipped from V and 7 bases from J, the junction kept 2 bases outside the gene matches. The length of the CDR3 is 13 residues. CDR3 sequence reads: CASGTGGIGELFF. The CDR3 region has the DNA TGTGCCAGCGGGACAGGGGGCATCGGGGAGCTGTTTTTT.